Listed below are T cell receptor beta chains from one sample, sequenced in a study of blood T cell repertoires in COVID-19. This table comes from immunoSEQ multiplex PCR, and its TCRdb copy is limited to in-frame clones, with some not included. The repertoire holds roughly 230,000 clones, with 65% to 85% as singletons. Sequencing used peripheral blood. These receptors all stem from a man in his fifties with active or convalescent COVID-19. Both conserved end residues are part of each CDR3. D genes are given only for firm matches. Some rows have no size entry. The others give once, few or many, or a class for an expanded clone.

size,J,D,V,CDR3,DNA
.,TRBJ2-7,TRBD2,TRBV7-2,CASSLDSGGAVSEQYF,TGTGCCAGCAGCTTAGATAGCGGGGGGGCGGTGAGCGAGCAGTACTTC
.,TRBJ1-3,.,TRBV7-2,CASSLDGSASGNTIYF,TGTGCCAGCAGCTTAGACGGGTCAGCCTCTGGAAACACCATATATTTT
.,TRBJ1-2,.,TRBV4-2,CASSQEGGRNYGYTF,TGTGCCAGCAGCCAAGAAGGTGGGAGGAACTATGGCTACACCTTC
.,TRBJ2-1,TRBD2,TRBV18,CASSPAGGARDEQFF,TGTGCCAGCTCACCAGCGGGGGGGGCCAGGGATGAGCAGTTCTTC
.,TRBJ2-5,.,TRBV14,CASSQDQRALETQYF,TGTGCCAGCAGCCAAGATCAGCGGGCATTGGAGACCCAGTACTTC
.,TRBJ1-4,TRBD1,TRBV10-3,CAISPGTDYEKLFF,TGTGCCATCAGCCCCGGGACAGATTATGAAAAACTGTTTTTT
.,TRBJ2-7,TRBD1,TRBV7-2,CASSLGGQGLDEQYF,TGTGCCAGCAGCTTAGGGGGACAGGGTCTCGACGAGCAGTACTTC
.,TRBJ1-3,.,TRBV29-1,CSVEEGAVGNTIYF,TGCAGCGTTGAAGAAGGGGCAGTTGGAAACACCATATATTTT
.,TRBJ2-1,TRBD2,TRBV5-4,CASSLGRGAYNEQFF,TGTGCCAGCAGCTTGGGGCGGGGGGCCTACAATGAGCAGTTCTTC
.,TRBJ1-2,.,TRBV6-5,CASIYRGGNNYGYTF,TGTGCCAGCATATATAGGGGAGGCAACAACTATGGCTACACCTTC
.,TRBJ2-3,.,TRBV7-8,CASSLHRGTDTQYF,TGTGCCAGCAGTCTTCACCGGGGCACAGATACGCAGTATTTT
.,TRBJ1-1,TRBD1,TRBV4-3,CASSPSSDRGMNTEAFF,TGCGCCAGCAGCCCGTCCTCGGACAGGGGAATGAACACTGAAGCTTTCTTT
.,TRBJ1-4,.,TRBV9,CASSVNTGPNEKLFF,TGTGCCAGCAGCGTGAACACGGGTCCGAATGAAAAACTGTTTTTT
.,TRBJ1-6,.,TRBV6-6,CASSYMDRGSPLHF,TGTGCCAGCAGTTACATGGACCGGGGTTCACCCCTCCACTTT
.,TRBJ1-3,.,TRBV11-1,CASSPSRGSGNTIYF,TGTGCCAGCAGCCCCTCCAGAGGGTCCGGAAACACCATATATTTT
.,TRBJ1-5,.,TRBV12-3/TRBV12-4,CASSYGYDQPQHF,TGTGCCAGCAGTTACGGGTATGATCAGCCCCAGCATTTT
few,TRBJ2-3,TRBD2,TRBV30,CAWGLGTSATDTQYF,TGTGCCTGGGGTCTTGGGACTAGCGCCACAGATACGCAGTATTTT
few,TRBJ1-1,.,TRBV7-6,CASSYTPGRGGNTEAFF,TGTGCCAGCAGCTATACACCCGGTAGGGGGGGGAACACTGAAGCTTTCTTT
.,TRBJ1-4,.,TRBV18,CASSPFPRGRGEKLFF,TGTGCCAGCTCACCCTTTCCGAGGGGCAGGGGTGAAAAACTGTTTTTT
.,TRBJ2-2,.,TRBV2,CASSEDRFGELFF,TGTGCCAGCAGTGAAGATAGATTCGGGGAGCTGTTTTTT